Below are 18 T cell receptor beta chains sequenced from a single sample in a study of blood T cell repertoires in COVID-19. Clones were sequenced by immunoSEQ multiplex PCR, and TCRdb holds only the in-frame ones, with some missing. The table lists 30,000 to 40,000 clones, around 70% of them singletons, with over 9.5% in the top ten. The sequencing input was peripheral blood. These receptors came from a man aged 65 to 79 with COVID-19, enrolled during active disease.

This rearrangement joins TRBV19 to TRBJ2-7, with D tentatively TRBD2 (6 bases). This CDR3 contains 13 residues. Trimming removed 5 bases from V and 8 bases from J, with 16 bases in between. CDR1 is LNHDA and CDR2 is SQIVND in the germline V gene (reference sequence). This chain's CDR3 is CASSSRTNPKQYF. As DNA, the CDR3 is TGTGCCAGTAGTTCCCGGACTAACCCAAAGCAGTACTTC. Complete variable domain (other parts from reference TRBV19 and TRBJ2-7): DGGITQSPKYLFRKEGQNVTLSCEQNLNHDAMYWYRQDPGQGLRLIYYSQIVNDFQKGDIAEGYSVSREKKESFPLTVTSAQKNPTAFYLCASSSRTNPKQYFGPGTRLTVT.

The rearrangement joins TRBV18 to TRBJ1-1; TRBD1 might be the D (5 bases). V was cut by 1 base and J by 1 base, with 7 bases left in between. CDR1 is KGHSH, CDR2 LQKENI, per germline. The CDR3 contains 14 residues. CDR3 sequence (DNA): TGTGCCAGCTCACCACGACAGACGAACACTGAAGCTTTCTTT. This gives the protein CASSPRQTNTEAFF.

This sequence joins TRBV28 and TRBJ1-4, with a possible D match to TRBD1 (6 bases). Between the trimmed V and J ends, which lost 5 bases and 8 bases, there was a span of 15 bases. The length of the CDR3 is 14 residues. Germline V gene sequence: CDR1 MDHEN, CDR2 SYDVKM. The CDR3, as DNA: TGTGCCAGCAGTCCCAGGGGAGCGGAGGAAAAACTGTTTTTT. Translated: CASSPRGAEEKLFF.

The rearrangement links TRBV13 to TRBJ2-3; a weak D match, TRBD2 (6 bases). This CDR3 contains 15 residues. Per germline, CDR1 PRHDT and CDR2 FYEKMQ (reference sequence). The V gene lost 4 bases and the J gene lost 7 bases, with 18 bases spanning the gap. The CDR3 nucleotides are TGTGCCAGCAGCTCCCGGGACGGGAGCAGGAATACGCAGTATTTT. As protein: CASSSRDGSRNTQYF.

The rearrangement joins TRBV11-3 to TRBJ2-2; the D gene is possibly TRBD2 (6 bases). With 0 bases removed from V and 0 bases from J, the gap between germline ends came to 14 bases. CDR1 is SGHNT and CDR2 is YENEEA in the germline V gene. This CDR3 is 18 amino acids long. In DNA, the CDR3 is TGTGCCAGCAGCTTAGATCAGGGAGGTAGCACGAACACCGGGGAGCTGTTTTTT. It is translated as CASSLDQGGSTNTGELFF.

V and J are TRBV18 and TRBJ2-7; possibly TRBD1 for D (6 bases). Trimming took off 3 bases at V and 6 bases at J, with 9 bases between the two ends. From germline, CDR1 is KGHSH and CDR2 LQKENI. The CDR3 is 12 residues long. The CDR3 bases are TGTGCCAGCTCACCGACAGGTCCCGAGCAGTACTTC. Encoded protein: CASSPTGPEQYF.

The chain uses TRBV9 and TRBJ1-3, with no clear D. Trimming left V 4 bases short and J 1 base short, with 9 bases between. This CDR3 contains 14 residues. CDR1 and CDR2 (germline): SGDLS, YYNGEE. CDR3 region: CASSPPLSGNTIYF. The CDR3 DNA reads TGTGCCAGCAGCCCCCCCTTGTCTGGAAACACCATATATTTT.

This clone was seen a few times. This sequence joins TRBV2 and TRBJ1-1; D gene unclear. Germline-derived CDR1 and CDR2 are SNHLY and FYNNEI. This CDR3 has 13 residues. Deletions cut 5 bases from V and 2 bases from J, with 9 bases between. The CDR3 loop is CASSRRGNTEAFF. For the CDR3, the DNA is TGTGCCAGCAGTAGACGGGGTAACACTGAAGCTTTCTTT.

This sequence joins TRBV29-1 and TRBJ2-7; D not certain. Per the germline V gene, CDR1 is SQVTM and CDR2 is ANQGSEA. V lost 4 bases to trimming and J lost 1 base, with 8 bases between them. CDR3 length: 12 residues. CDR3 nucleotide sequence: TGCAGCGTTGCCCCAGAATCCTACGAGCAGTACTTC. Amino acids: CSVAPESYEQYF.

The chain carries TRBV27 and TRBJ2-2; D ambiguous. The CDR3 is 15 amino acids. Germline V gene lookup returns CDR1 MNHEY and CDR2 SMNVEV (reference sequence). V was cut by 3 bases and J by 6 bases, with 14 bases left in between. CDR3 coding DNA: TGTGCCAGCAGTTTTTCGTGGCTAGAACCCGGGGAGCTGTTTTTT. Protein product: CASSFSWLEPGELFF.

This clone was observed a single time. The V call is TRBV10-1, the J call TRBJ2-7; the D is unclear. The CDR3 has 13 amino acids. Trimming pared 1 base from V and 2 bases from J, leaving 6 bases between. CDR1 and CDR2 (germline): WNHNN, SYGVQD (reference sequence). The CDR3 loop reads CASSEFRAYEQYF. As DNA, the CDR3 is TGCGCCAGCAGTGAGTTCCGGGCCTACGAGCAGTACTTC.

The CDR3 nucleotides read TGCGCCAGCAGCCGCCTTGCGGGGGCCTCCTACAATGAGCAGTTCTTC. Translating it yields CASSRLAGASYNEQFF. The genes are TRBV4-1 and TRBJ2-1; D is perhaps TRBD2 (7 bases). V lost 4 bases and J lost 0, with 13 bases in between. Germline CDR1 reads MGHRA; CDR2 reads YSYEKL. The length of the CDR3 is 16 residues.

The V and J genes are TRBV6-4 and TRBJ2-3; TRBD2 matches at 8 bases. The CDR3 contains 15 residues. From germline, CDR1 is MRHNA and CDR2 SNTAGT. Trimming cost V 2 bases and J 5 bases; bases outside gene matches: 6. CDR3 loop: CASSDNGGAGDTQYF. The CDR3 nucleotides are TGTGCCAGCAGTGACAACGGGGGGGCCGGAGATACGCAGTATTTT.

The chain carries TRBV28 and TRBJ2-6; D perhaps matches TRBD2 (5 bases). This CDR3 region has 13 residues. CDR1 and CDR2 (germline): MDHEN, SYDVKM. The V gene lost 3 bases and the J gene lost 8 bases, with 8 bases spanning the gap. The DNA of the CDR3 is TGTGCCAGCAGTTTCGGGGTAACCAACGTCCTGACTTTC. Amino acid sequence: CASSFGVTNVLTF.

This chain connects TRBV2 to TRBJ1-3; 10 bases line up with TRBD1. Germline lookup yields CDR1 SNHLY and CDR2 FYNNEI. The V segment lost 3 bases and the J segment 1 base; nucleotides outside the gene matches: 0. This CDR3 is built from 15 residues. In DNA, the CDR3 is TGTGCCAGCAGTGAGGACAGGGGGTCTGGAAACACCATATATTTT. Protein product: CASSEDRGSGNTIYF.

The chain recombines TRBV9 with TRBJ1-5; the D is unclear. V was clipped by 7 bases and J by 3 bases, with 5 bases between them. The germline gives CDR1 SGDLS, CDR2 YYNGEE. CDR3 length equals 11 residues. The CDR3 nucleotides are TGTGCCAGCGGGCTCAATCAGCCCCAGCATTTT. Translated, it gives CASGLNQPQHF. Full variable domain (rest looked up from reference TRBV9 and TRBJ1-5): DSGVTQTPKHLITATGQRVTLRCSPRSGDLSVYWYQQSLDQGLQFLIQYYNGEERAKGNILERFSAQQFPDLHSELNLSSLELGDSALYFCASGLNQPQHFGDGTRLSIL.

This clone is a singleton in its sample. The chain links TRBV5-1 to TRBJ2-7, with D hard to call. Trimming took 6 bases from V and 6 from J, leaving 19 bases between them. This CDR3 spans 14 amino acids. From germline, CDR1 is SGHRS and CDR2 YFSETQ. The CDR3: CASTNAASSGEQYF. CDR3 DNA: TGCGCCAGCACCAACGCGGCCTCTTCCGGCGAGCAGTACTTC.

The V and J genes are TRBV29-1 and TRBJ2-6; D gene unclear. The V end was cut by 5 bases, the J end by 1 base, with 9 bases between. The CDR3 is 14 residues long. Germline CDR1 is SQVTM and CDR2 is ANQGSEA. The CDR3 region is CSVFMASGANVLTF. CDR3 nucleotides: TGCAGCGTTTTCATGGCTTCTGGGGCCAACGTCCTGACTTTC.